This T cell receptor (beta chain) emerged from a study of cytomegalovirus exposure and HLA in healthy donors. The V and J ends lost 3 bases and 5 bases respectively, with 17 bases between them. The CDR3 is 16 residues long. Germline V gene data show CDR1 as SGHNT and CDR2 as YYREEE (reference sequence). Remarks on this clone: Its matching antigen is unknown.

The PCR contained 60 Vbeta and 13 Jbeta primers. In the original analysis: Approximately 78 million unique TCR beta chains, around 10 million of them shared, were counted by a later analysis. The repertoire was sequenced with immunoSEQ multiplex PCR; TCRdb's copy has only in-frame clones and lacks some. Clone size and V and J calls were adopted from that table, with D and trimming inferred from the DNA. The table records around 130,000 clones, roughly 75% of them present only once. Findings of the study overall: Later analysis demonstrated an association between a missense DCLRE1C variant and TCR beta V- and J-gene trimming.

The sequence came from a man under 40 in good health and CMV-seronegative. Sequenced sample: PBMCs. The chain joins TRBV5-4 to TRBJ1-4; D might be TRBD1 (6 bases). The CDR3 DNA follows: TGTGCCAGCAGCTCCGACCAGGGGCGCCGAAATGAAAAACTGTTTTTT. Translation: CASSSDQGRRNEKLFF.